What follows are 14 T cell receptor beta chains derived from one specimen sequenced in a study of CD8+CD57+ T cells in acquired aplastic anemia. All patients picked for sequencing had shown, by flow cytometry, an expansion of CD8+CD57+ cells. Using genomic DNA as the template, TCR beta VDJ and CDR3 profiling was carried out. From the reads, TCRdb called clonotypes with MiXCR, one entry per CDR3 protein. The repertoire consists of 250,000 to 300,000 distinct CDR3 sequences, with under 65% occurring once and the leading ten covering around 1.3%. Specimen: sorted CD4+, CD8+, or CD8+CD57+ T cells (not recorded which) from PBMCs. The receptors here all came from a human donor with aplastic anemia.

The chain is built from TRBV7-6 and TRBJ2-7, with D perhaps matching TRBD2 (5 bases). V was shortened by 2 bases and J by 4 bases, with 12 bases between the two germline ends. CDR1 and CDR2 (germline): SGHVS, FNYEAQ. The CDR3 spans 14 residues. The CDR3 DNA is TGTGCCAGCAGCTTAAACGAGGGTTTTTACGAGCAGTACTTC. It yields the protein CASSLNEGFYEQYF.

This clonotype was picked up a small number of times. The J gene is TRBJ2-5, the V gene TRBV2, with D unresolved. The germline V gene has CDR1 SNHLY and CDR2 FYNNEI. Trimming stripped 0 bases from V and 1 base from J, with 9 bases between. CDR3 size: 15 residues. The CDR3 protein is CASSEAAYLQETQYF. The DNA of the CDR3 is TGTGCCAGCAGTGAAGCGGCGTACCTCCAAGAGACCCAGTACTTC.

The V gene is TRBV5-1, the J gene TRBJ1-6, with D perhaps matching TRBD1 (5 bases). In germline, CDR1 is SGHRS, CDR2 YFSETQ. The length of the CDR3 is 15 residues. V lost 0 bases and J lost 8, with 12 bases in between. The CDR3 here is CASSLEGDSDSPLHF. In nucleotides, the CDR3 is TGCGCCAGCAGCTTGGAAGGGGACTCGGATTCACCCCTCCACTTT.

The V and J genes are TRBV20-1 and TRBJ2-1; D gene ambiguous. V was pared by 4 bases and J by 6 bases, with 13 bases between. Germline V CDR1 and CDR2: DFQATT, SNEGSKA (reference sequence). The CDR3 totals 13 residues. CDR3 amino acids: CSATAFHGNEQFF. Here the CDR3 DNA reads TGCAGTGCTACGGCTTTTCACGGCAATGAGCAGTTCTTC.

This clonotype was counted ten times or more. This rearrangement joins TRBV2 to TRBJ1-5; the match to TRBD1 covers 9 bases. Germline trimming cut 2 bases from V and 6 bases from J; bases unmatched to any gene: 8. The germline gives CDR1 SNHLY, CDR2 FYNNEI. The CDR3 contains 16 residues. This CDR3 reads CASSEMGQGLGQPQHF. The CDR3 coding sequence is TGTGCCAGCAGTGAAATGGGACAGGGCTTGGGTCAGCCCCAGCATTTT.

This clonotype was seen repeatedly, ten times or more. The gene calls are TRBV29-1 and TRBJ1-6, with no clear D. CDR3 length: 12 residues. V was cut by 4 bases and J by 14 bases, with 15 bases left in between. The germline gives CDR1 SQVTM, CDR2 ANQGSEA. The CDR3 bases are TGCAGCGTTGTATCTCCCCCAGGAACCCTCCACTTT. It translates to CSVVSPPGTLHF.

This clonotype has only a few counts. The chain couples TRBV5-1 to TRBJ1-2; D gene uncertain. Germline loops: CDR1 SGHRS, CDR2 YFSETQ. The CDR3 loop spans 13 amino acids. Trimming left V 2 bases short and J 7 bases short, with 12 bases between. CDR3 loop: CASSFRVKSGYTF. The CDR3 region has the DNA TGCGCCAGCAGCTTTAGGGTAAAGTCTGGCTACACCTTC.

The chain joins TRBV2 to TRBJ1-3; the match to TRBD1 covers 8 bases. Per the germline V gene, CDR1 is SNHLY and CDR2 is FYNNEI. V shed 4 bases, J shed 0 bases, and the junction held 14 bases outside the gene matches. This CDR3 has 19 residues. CDR3 nucleotide sequence: TGTGCCAGCAGTGGGGACCTTGGGACAGGCCGCATCTCTGGAAACACCATATATTTT. It encodes CASSGDLGTGRISGNTIYF.

The chain recombines TRBV20-1 with TRBJ2-5; D gene unclear. CDR3 length: 13 amino acids. V lost 1 base and J 3 bases, leaving 9 bases between the germline ends. Per the germline V gene, CDR1 is DFQATT and CDR2 is SNEGSKA (reference sequence). The CDR3 reads CSARGSRKETQYF. In DNA, the CDR3 is TGCAGTGCTAGAGGGAGCCGAAAAGAGACCCAGTACTTC.

This clonotype was seen a few times. In DNA form, the CDR3 reads TGTGCCAGCAGCTTAGGACTAGTTTCCGACGAGCAGTACTTC. Translating gives CASSLGLVSDEQYF. The chain couples TRBV5-4 to TRBJ2-7, with 7 bases aligning to TRBD2. CDR3 length: 14 residues. V was pared by 2 bases and J by 5 bases, with 7 bases of the junction left unmatched. The germline gives CDR1 SGHNT, CDR2 YYREEE (reference sequence). Looking up the rest from reference TRBV5-4 and TRBJ2-7 gives the full variable domain: ETGVTQSPTHLIKTRGQQVTLRCSSQSGHNTVSWYQQALGQGPQFIFQYYREEENGRGNFPPRFSGLQFPNYSSELNVNALELDDSALYLCASSLGLVSDEQYFGPGTRLTVT.

V and J are TRBV20-1 and TRBJ2-1; 12 bases are shared with TRBD2. The CDR3 consists of 16 residues. The V and J ends lost 6 bases and 8 bases, in that order; junction bases with no gene match: 14. CDR1 and CDR2 (germline): DFQATT, SNEGSKA (reference sequence). The DNA of the CDR3 is TGCAGTGCGATAGAGATGAGGACTAGCGGGGTATATGAGCAGTTCTTC. This translates into CSAIEMRTSGVYEQFF.

This clonotype occurred a few times. CDR3 in DNA: TGCAGTGCTGAACGGACCCCCCTTACCTACAATGAGCAGTTCTTC. This sequence encodes CSAERTPLTYNEQFF. This rearrangement joins TRBV20-1 to TRBJ2-1; D ambiguous. V was pared by 5 bases and J by 2 bases, with 16 bases between. CDR1 and CDR2 from the germline V gene are DFQATT and SNEGSKA (reference sequence). This CDR3 has 15 residues.

The J gene is TRBJ2-7, the V gene TRBV5-1, with TRBD2 identical over 8 bases. CDR3 length: 16 residues. Per germline, CDR1 SGHRS and CDR2 YFSETQ. The V gene end was trimmed by 4 bases and the J gene end by 0 bases; junction bases not matched to a gene: 9. The CDR3 region is CASSILAAGSSYEQYF. DNA of the CDR3: TGCGCCAGCAGCATACTAGCGGCAGGGAGCTCCTACGAGCAGTACTTC.

This clonotype was picked up many times. The chain carries TRBV20-1 and TRBJ2-6; no clear D gene. There are 15 residues in the CDR3. Per the germline V gene, CDR1 is DFQATT and CDR2 is SNEGSKA (reference sequence). The ends were cut back, 0 bases at V and 0 bases at J, with 6 bases in the middle. CDR3 sequence reads: CSARDDSSGANVLTF. The DNA for the CDR3 is TGCAGTGCTAGAGATGATAGCTCTGGGGCCAACGTCCTGACTTTC.